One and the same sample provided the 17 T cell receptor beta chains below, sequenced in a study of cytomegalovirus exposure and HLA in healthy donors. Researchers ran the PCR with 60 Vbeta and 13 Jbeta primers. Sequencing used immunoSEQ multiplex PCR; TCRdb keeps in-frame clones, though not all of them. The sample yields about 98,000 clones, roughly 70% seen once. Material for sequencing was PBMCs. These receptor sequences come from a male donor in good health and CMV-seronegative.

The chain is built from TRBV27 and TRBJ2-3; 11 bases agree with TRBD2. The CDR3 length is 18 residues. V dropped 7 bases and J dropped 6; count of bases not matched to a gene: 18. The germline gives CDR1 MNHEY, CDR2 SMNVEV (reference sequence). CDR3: CASKRKIAGGGLVDTQYF. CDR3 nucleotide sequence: TGTGCCAGCAAACGCAAGATAGCGGGAGGGGGTTTGGTTGATACGCAGTATTTT.

The CDR3 region is CASSLVGASYEQYF. The CDR3 region has the DNA TGTGCCAGCAGTTTGGTAGGGGCGAGCTACGAGCAGTACTTC. V and J are TRBV28 and TRBJ2-7; the D gene is possibly TRBD1 (5 bases). The CDR3 is 14 residues long. Germline CDR1 is MDHEN and CDR2 is SYDVKM. Trimming took 3 bases from V and 3 from J, leaving 12 bases between them.

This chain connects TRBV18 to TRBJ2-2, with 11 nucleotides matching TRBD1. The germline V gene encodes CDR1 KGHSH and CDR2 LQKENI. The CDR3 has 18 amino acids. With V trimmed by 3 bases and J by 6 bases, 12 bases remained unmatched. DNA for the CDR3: TGTGCCAGCTCACCCCAGTCACTCGGACAGGGGGCATCCGGGGAGCTGTTTTTT. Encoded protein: CASSPQSLGQGASGELFF.

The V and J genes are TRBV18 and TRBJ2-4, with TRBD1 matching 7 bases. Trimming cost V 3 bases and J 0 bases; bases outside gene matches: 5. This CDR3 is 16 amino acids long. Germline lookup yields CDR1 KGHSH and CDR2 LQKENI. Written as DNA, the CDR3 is TGTGCCAGCTCACCGGGACAGCTATTAGCCAAAAACATTCAGTACTTC. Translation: CASSPGQLLAKNIQYF.

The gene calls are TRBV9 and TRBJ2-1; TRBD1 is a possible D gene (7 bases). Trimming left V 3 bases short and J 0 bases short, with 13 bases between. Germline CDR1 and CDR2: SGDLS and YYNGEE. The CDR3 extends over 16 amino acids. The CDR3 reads CASSAGGTASYNEQFF. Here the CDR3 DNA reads TGTGCCAGCAGCGCCGGAGGGACAGCCTCCTACAATGAGCAGTTCTTC.

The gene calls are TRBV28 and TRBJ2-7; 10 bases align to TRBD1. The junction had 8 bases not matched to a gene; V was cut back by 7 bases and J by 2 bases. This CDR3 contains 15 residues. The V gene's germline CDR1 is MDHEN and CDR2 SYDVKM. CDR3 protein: CASTSSGTGAYEQYF. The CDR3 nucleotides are TGTGCCAGCACCTCCTCCGGGACAGGGGCCTACGAGCAGTACTTC.

CDR3 protein: CASSLSASSYEQYF. The CDR3 DNA follows: TGTGCCAGCAGTTTAAGTGCCAGCTCCTACGAGCAGTACTTC. The chain is built from TRBV27 and TRBJ2-7, with D hard to call. Germline V gives CDR1 MNHEY, CDR2 SMNVEV (reference sequence). There are 14 residues in the CDR3. Deletions cut 2 bases from V and 0 bases from J, with 8 bases between.

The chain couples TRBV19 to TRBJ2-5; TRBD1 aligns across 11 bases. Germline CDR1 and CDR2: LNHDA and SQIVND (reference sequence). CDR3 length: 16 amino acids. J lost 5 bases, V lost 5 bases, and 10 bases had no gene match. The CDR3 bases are TGTGCCAGTAGTGTCTCCGGGACAGGGGGTAGGGAGACCCAGTACTTC. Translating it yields CASSVSGTGGRETQYF.

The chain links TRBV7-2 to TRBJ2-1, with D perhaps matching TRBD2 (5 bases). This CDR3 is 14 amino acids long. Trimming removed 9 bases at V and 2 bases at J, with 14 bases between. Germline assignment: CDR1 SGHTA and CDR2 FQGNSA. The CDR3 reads CASGLPGTYNEQFF. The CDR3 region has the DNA TGTGCCAGTGGACTCCCGGGGACCTACAATGAGCAGTTCTTC.

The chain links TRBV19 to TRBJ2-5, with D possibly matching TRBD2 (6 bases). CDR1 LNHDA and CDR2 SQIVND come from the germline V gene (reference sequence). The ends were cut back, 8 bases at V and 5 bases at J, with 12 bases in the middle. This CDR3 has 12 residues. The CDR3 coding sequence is TGTGCCAGTTCGGGGGTAAGGGAGACCCAGTACTTC. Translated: CASSGVRETQYF. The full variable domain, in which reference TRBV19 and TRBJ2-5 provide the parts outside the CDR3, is DGGITQSPKYLFRKEGQNVTLSCEQNLNHDAMYWYRQDPGQGLRLIYYSQIVNDFQKGDIAEGYSVSREKKESFPLTVTSAQKNPTAFYLCASSGVRETQYFGPGTRLLVL.

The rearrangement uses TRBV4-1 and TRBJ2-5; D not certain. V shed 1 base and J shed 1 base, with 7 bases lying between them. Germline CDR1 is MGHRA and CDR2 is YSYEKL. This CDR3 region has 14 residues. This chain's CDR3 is CASSQVQTQETQYF. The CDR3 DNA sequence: TGCGCCAGCAGCCAAGTACAGACCCAAGAGACCCAGTACTTC.

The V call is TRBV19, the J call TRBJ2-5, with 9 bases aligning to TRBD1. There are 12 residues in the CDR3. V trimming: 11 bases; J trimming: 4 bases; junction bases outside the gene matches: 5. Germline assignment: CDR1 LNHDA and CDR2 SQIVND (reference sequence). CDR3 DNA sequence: TGTGCCTCCGGGACAGGGCGAGAGACCCAGTACTTC. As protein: CASGTGRETQYF.

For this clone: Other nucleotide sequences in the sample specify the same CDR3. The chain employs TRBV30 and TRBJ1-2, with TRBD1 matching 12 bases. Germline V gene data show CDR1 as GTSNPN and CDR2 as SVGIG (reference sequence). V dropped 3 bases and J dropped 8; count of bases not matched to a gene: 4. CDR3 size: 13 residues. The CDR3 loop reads CAWSPGTGGGYTF. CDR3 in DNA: TGTGCCTGGAGCCCGGGGACAGGGGGCGGCTACACCTTC. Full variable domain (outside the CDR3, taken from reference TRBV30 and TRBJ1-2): SQTIHQWPATLVQPVGSPLSLECTVEGTSNPNLYWYRQAAGRGLQLLFYSVGIGQISSEVPQNLSASRPQDRQFILSSKKLLLSDSGFYLCAWSPGTGGGYTFGSGTRLTVV.

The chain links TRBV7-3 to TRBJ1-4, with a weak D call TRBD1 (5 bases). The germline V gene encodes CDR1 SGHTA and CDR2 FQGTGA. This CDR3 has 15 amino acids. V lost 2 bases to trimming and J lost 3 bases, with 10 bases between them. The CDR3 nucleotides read TGTGCCAGCAGCTTATCTGGGGCCCCTAATGAAAAACTGTTTTTT. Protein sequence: CASSLSGAPNEKLFF. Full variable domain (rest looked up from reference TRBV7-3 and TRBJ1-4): GAGVSQTPSNKVTEKGKYVELRCDPISGHTALYWYRQSLGQGPEFLIYFQGTGAADDSGLPNDRFFAVRPEGSVSTLKIQRTERGDSAVYLCASSLSGAPNEKLFFGSGTQLSVL.

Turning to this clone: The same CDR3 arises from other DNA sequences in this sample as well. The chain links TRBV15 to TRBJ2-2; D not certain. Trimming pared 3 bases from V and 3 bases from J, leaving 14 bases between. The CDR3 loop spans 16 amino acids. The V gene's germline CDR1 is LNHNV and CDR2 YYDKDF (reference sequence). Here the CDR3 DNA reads TGTGCCACCAGCAGGGATTGGTCCGGGTACACCGGGGAGCTGTTTTTT. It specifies CATSRDWSGYTGELFF.

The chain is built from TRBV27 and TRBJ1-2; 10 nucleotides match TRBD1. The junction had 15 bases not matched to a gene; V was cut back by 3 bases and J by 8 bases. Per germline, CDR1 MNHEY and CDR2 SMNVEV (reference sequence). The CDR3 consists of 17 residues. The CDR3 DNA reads TGTGCCAGCAGTTTCACCTCCGGGACAGGGGTAAGCCCGGGCTACACCTTC. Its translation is CASSFTSGTGVSPGYTF.

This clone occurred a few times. CDR3 bases: TGTGCCAGCAGCTTAGGCTTGGGACAGGGCTTAGATACGCAGTATTTT. Its translation: CASSLGLGQGLDTQYF. The V call is TRBV11-2, the J call TRBJ2-3; 9 positions agree with TRBD1. The V segment lost 1 base and the J segment 5 bases; nucleotides outside the gene matches: 7. The CDR3 length is 16 residues. Germline V gene data show CDR1 as SGHAT and CDR2 as FQNNGV.